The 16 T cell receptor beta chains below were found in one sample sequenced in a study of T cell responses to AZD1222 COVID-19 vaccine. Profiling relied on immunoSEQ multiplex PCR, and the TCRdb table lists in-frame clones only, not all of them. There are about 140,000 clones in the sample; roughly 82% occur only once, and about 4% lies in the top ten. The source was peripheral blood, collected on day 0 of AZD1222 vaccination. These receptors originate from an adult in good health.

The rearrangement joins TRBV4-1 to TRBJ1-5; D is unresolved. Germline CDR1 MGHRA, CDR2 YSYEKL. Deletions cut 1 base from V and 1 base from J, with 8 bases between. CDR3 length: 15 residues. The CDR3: CASSQGRGSNQPQHF. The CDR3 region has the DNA TGCGCCAGCAGCCAAGGTAGAGGCAGCAATCAGCCCCAGCATTTT.

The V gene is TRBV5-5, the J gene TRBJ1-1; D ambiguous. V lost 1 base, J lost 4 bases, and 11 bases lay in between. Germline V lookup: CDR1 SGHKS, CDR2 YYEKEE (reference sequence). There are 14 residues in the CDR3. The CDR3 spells CASSLYSEATEAFF. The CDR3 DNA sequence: TGTGCCAGCAGCTTGTATTCAGAAGCCACTGAAGCTTTCTTT.

CDR3 residues: CASSPPRGSEAFF. CDR3 sequence (DNA): TGCGCCAGCAGCCCGCCGCGGGGTTCCGAAGCTTTCTTT. The chain joins TRBV5-1 to TRBJ1-1; D uncertain. The length of the CDR3 is 13 residues. CDR1 is SGHRS, CDR2 YFSETQ, per germline. V was shortened by 4 bases and J by 8 bases, with 15 bases between the two germline ends.

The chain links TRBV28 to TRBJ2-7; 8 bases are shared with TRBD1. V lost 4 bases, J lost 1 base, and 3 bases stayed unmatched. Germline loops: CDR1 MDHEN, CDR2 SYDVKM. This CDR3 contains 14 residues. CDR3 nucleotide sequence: TGTGCCAGCAGTTCTAGGGACAGGTCCTACGAGCAGTACTTC. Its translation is CASSSRDRSYEQYF.

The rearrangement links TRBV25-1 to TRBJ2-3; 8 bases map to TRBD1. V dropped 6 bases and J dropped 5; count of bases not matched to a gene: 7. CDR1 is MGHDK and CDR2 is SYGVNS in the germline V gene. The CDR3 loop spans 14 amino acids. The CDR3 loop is CASRRSRGQDTQYF. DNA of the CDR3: TGTGCCAGCAGGAGATCCAGGGGGCAAGATACGCAGTATTTT.

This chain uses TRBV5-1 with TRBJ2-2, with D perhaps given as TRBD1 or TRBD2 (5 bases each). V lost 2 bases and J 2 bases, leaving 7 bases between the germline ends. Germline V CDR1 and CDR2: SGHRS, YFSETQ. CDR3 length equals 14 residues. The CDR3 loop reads CASSFGDNTGELFF. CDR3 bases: TGCGCCAGCAGCTTCGGGGACAACACCGGGGAGCTGTTTTTT.

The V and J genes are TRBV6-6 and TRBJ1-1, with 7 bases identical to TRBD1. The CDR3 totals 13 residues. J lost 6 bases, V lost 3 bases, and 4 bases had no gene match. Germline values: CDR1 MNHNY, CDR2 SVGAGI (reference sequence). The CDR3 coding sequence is TGTGCCAGCAGTTATCGGGGGACAGCTGAAGCTTTCTTT. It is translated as CASSYRGTAEAFF.

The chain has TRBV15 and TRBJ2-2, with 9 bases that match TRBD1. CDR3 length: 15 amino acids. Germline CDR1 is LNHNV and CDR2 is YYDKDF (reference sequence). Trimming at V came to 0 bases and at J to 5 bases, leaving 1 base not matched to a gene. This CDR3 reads CATSREDRGTGELFF. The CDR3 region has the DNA TGTGCCACCAGCAGAGAAGACAGGGGGACCGGGGAGCTGTTTTTT.

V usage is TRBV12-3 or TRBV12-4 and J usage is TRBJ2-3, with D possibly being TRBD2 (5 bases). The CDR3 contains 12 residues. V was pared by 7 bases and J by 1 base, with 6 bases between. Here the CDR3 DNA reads TGTGCCAGCAAGGAGGGCACAGATACGCAGTATTTT. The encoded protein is CASKEGTDTQYF.

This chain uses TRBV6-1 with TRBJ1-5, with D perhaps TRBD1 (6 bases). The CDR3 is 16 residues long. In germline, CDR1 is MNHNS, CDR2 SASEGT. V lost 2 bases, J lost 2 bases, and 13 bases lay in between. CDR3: CASSELSRGGNQPQHF. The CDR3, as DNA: TGTGCCAGCAGTGAATTGAGCAGGGGAGGCAATCAGCCCCAGCATTTT.

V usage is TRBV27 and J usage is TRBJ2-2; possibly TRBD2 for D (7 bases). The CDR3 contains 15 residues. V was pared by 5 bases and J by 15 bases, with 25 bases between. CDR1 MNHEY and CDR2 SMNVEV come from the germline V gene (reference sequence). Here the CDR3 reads CASSPQYNTGGPLFF. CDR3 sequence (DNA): TGTGCCAGCAGTCCCCAGTATAACACCGGGGGGCCCTTGTTTTTT.

The CDR3, as DNA: TGTGCCACCGGGACTAGCGGACGAACAGATACGCAGTATTTT. The encoded protein is CATGTSGRTDTQYF. The chain carries TRBV19 and TRBJ2-3, with 11 bases matching TRBD2. This CDR3 region has 14 residues. Germline loops: CDR1 LNHDA, CDR2 SQIVND (reference sequence). Germline trimming cut 10 bases from V and 3 bases from J; bases unmatched to any gene: 6.

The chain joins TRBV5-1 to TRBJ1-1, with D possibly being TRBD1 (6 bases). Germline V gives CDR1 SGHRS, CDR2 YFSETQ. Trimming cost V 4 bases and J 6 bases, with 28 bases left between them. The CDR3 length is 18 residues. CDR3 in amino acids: CASSPQTGTRGARSEAFF. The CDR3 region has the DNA TGCGCCAGCAGCCCGCAAACGGGGACACGGGGGGCTCGTTCTGAAGCTTTCTTT.

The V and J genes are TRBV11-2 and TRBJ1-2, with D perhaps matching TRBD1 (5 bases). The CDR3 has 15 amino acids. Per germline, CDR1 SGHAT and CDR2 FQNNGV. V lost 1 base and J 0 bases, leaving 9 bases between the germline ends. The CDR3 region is CASSLGGGTNYGYTF. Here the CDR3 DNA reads TGTGCCAGCAGCTTAGGCGGGGGAACTAACTATGGCTACACCTTC.

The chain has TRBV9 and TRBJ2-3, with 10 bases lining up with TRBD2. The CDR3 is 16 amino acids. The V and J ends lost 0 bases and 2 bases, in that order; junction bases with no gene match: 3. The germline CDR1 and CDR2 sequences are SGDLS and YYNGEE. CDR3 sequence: CASSVEAGGFTDTQYF. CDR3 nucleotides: TGTGCCAGCAGCGTAGAAGCGGGGGGGTTCACAGATACGCAGTATTTT.

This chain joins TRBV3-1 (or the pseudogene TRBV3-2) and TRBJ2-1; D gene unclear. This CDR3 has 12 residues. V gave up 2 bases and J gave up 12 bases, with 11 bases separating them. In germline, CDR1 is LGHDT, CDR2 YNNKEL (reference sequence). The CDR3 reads CASSQRLGGQFF. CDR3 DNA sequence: TGTGCCAGCAGCCAAAGACTCGGTGGGCAGTTCTTC.